This note documents a single T cell receptor (beta chain) sequence. The antigen is not known. This CDR3 contains 19 residues. The V gene's germline CDR1 is MNHEY and CDR2 SVGEGT. Deletions cut 2 bases from V and 4 bases from J, with 24 bases between. This entry is derived from a study of early T cells in non-severe SARS-CoV-2 infection. Overall study: Investigators sequenced bulk RNA drawn from unsorted whole blood, and chains remained unpaired.

cDNA molecules, individually, were tagged with unique molecular identifiers. A single record per CDR3 protein comes from TCRdb applying MiXCR to the 5' RACE reads. The table has 55,000 to 75,000 distinct CDR3 sequences, 9.5% to 13% seen once; the top ten hold approximately 5.9%. Broader study findings: Clonotype matching in VDJdb favored anti-spike CD8 responses and did not capture private and CD4 specificities.

V and J are TRBV6-2 or TRBV6-3 and TRBJ2-1, with D maybe TRBD2 (5 bases). Sequencing used whole blood. This TCR derives from an adult who was a healthcare worker with PCR-confirmed SARS-CoV-2 infection or an uninfected control (not recorded which). This CDR3 is CASSYPSGPAERIYNEQFF. CDR3 nucleotide sequence: TGTGCCAGCAGTTACCCAAGCGGACCAGCGGAAAGGATATACAATGAGCAGTTCTTC.